This TCR beta chain was sequenced during a study of cytomegalovirus exposure and HLA in healthy donors. CDR1 is SEHNR, CDR2 FQNEAQ, per germline (reference sequence). V lost 5 bases to trimming and J lost 7 bases; unmatched junction nucleotides: 9. This CDR3 has 15 residues. Donors showed nominal health when sampled, although they likely had unrecorded immune exposures. Findings and limits, study-wide: CMV serostatus was the sole immune exposure information available.

The PCR was carried out with 60 Vbeta primers and 13 Jbeta primers. Using immunoSEQ multiplex PCR, the repertoire was profiled, and TCRdb retains in-frame clones only, with some absent. Here the sample table reports 100,000 to 150,000 clones. With regard to this clone: Its antigen is not identified.

The gene calls are TRBV7-9 and TRBJ2-2; 8 bases are a match to TRBD1. This sequence was found in a man aged 18 to 30 in good health and CMV-seronegative. What was sequenced was PBMCs. The CDR3 region has the DNA TGTGCCAGCAGCCCAAGGGGACAGGCTCACGGGGAGCTGTTTTTT. Protein sequence: CASSPRGQAHGELFF.